The clone carrying this T cell receptor beta chain has ten or more counts. Investigators prepared the TCR beta libraries by applying iRepertoire HTBI primers and Arm-PCR of CDR3 regions. TCRdb itself ran the multiplex PCR reads through MiXCR, one entry per CDR3 protein. The sample includes some 340,000 distinct CDR3 sequences, approximately 12% of them seen just once. The CDR3 has 14 residues. From germline, CDR1 is SGHTA and CDR2 FQGNSA. J gave up 5 bases and V 6 bases, and 9 bases lay outside the gene matches. Time point meaning: newly diagnosed GD, antithyroid drugs for less than 3 months. PBMC RNA served as the TCR library source. From each patient, about 8.5 milliliters of peripheral blood was drawn and collected into an EDTA anticoagulant tube. The data stem from a study of regulatory T cells in long-lasting Graves disease. The same data also went into a second study, on T cells in Graves' hyperthyroidism and ophthalmopathy. That paper adds: A set of HTBI primers served as the primers for a first-round RT-PCR of the TCR CDR3.

This sequence originates from a woman between 18 and 29 years old with Graves disease. Sequenced material: peripheral blood mononuclear cells (PBMCs), taken at new diagnosis, from a patient treated with antithyroid drugs. The chain has TRBV7-2 and TRBJ2-5; 7 nucleotides agree with TRBD1. This CDR3 is CASRHRGGMETQYF. The CDR3 DNA is TGTGCCAGCAGGCACAGGGGCGGCATGGAGACCCAGTACTTC.